Following are 27 T cell receptor beta chains from one sample sequenced in a study of siplizumab effects on memory and regulatory T cells. Method: immunoSEQ multiplex PCR; TCRdb's copy keeps in-frame clones and lacks some. The data hold nearly 85,000 clones, with around 90% observed a single time. The specimen was Tregs sorted from blood. All receptors come from a human donor in good health.

The chain couples TRBV7-3 to TRBJ2-6; D call uncertain. The V gene's germline CDR1 is SGHTA and CDR2 FQGTGA. CDR3 length: 15 residues. Trimming pared 2 bases from V and 3 bases from J, leaving 8 bases between. As DNA, the CDR3 is TGTGCCAGCAGCTTACTGGGTGTTGGGGCCAACGTCCTGACTTTC. As protein: CASSLLGVGANVLTF.

The V call is TRBV27, the J call TRBJ1-2; D is perhaps TRBD1 (5 bases). The V end lost 5 bases, the J end lost 4 bases, and 14 bases lay between the germline ends. This CDR3 spans 14 amino acids. The germline gives CDR1 MNHEY, CDR2 SMNVEV (reference sequence). DNA for the CDR3: TGTGCCAGCAGTCCAGGGATGGGAAGCTATGGCTACACCTTC. It codes for CASSPGMGSYGYTF.

This clone was recorded once. As DNA, the CDR3 is TGTGCCAGCAGCTCGGGTGGGACAGGTGATCCGGACACTGAAGCTTTCTTT. Its translation is CASSSGGTGDPDTEAFF. The J gene is TRBJ1-1, the V gene TRBV7-3; 8 nucleotides line up with TRBD1. The germline V gene encodes CDR1 SGHTA and CDR2 FQGTGA. With V trimmed by 4 bases and J by 3 bases, 13 bases remained unmatched. The CDR3 is 17 amino acids.

The chain combines TRBV5-1 with TRBJ2-1; D is unclear. The CDR3 is 13 amino acids. Per the germline V gene, CDR1 is SGHRS and CDR2 is YFSETQ. V was clipped by 2 bases and J by 0 bases, with 3 bases between them. The CDR3 coding sequence is TGCGCCAGCAGCTTAGGCTCCTACAATGAGCAGTTCTTC. Translating gives CASSLGSYNEQFF. Filled out from reference TRBV5-1 and TRBJ2-1, the complete variable domain reads KAGVTQTPRYLIKTRGQQVTLSCSPISGHRSVSWYQQTPGQGLQFLFEYFSETQRNKGNFPGRFSGRQFSNSRSEMNVSTLELGDSALYLCASSLGSYNEQFFGPGTRLTVL.

V usage is TRBV5-1 and J usage is TRBJ2-7; D remains ambiguous. CDR1 and CDR2 (germline): SGHRS, YFSETQ. Trimming took off 0 bases at V and 0 bases at J, with 7 bases between the two ends. The length of the CDR3 is 14 residues. The CDR3, as DNA: TGCGCCAGCAGCTTGGAAGGCCGCTCCTACGAGCAGTACTTC. This sequence encodes CASSLEGRSYEQYF.

The chain links TRBV5-4 to TRBJ2-2; possibly TRBD2 for D (5 bases). V was cut by 4 bases and J by 1 base, with 8 bases left in between. This CDR3 is 14 amino acids long. Germline lookup yields CDR1 SGHNT and CDR2 YYREEE (reference sequence). The CDR3 DNA is TGTGCCAGCAGCCCCGGGGTGAACACCGGGGAGCTGTTTTTT. Translated, it gives CASSPGVNTGELFF.

The V gene is TRBV28, the J gene TRBJ2-1; no clear D. V lost 4 bases to trimming and J lost 5 bases, with 0 bases between them. From germline, CDR1 is MDHEN and CDR2 SYDVKM. The CDR3 is 10 residues long. CDR3 in DNA: TGTGCCAGCAGTTACAATGAGCAGTTCTTC. This gives the protein CASSYNEQFF.

The chain recombines TRBV25-1 with TRBJ1-1; TRBD1 is a possible D gene (5 bases). Trimming shortened V by 6 bases and J by 0 bases, and 8 bases separated the two germline ends. CDR3 length: 13 residues. From germline, CDR1 is MGHDK and CDR2 SYGVNS. The CDR3 DNA sequence: TGTGCCAGCAGGGCAGGGCTGAACACTGAAGCTTTCTTT. Protein product: CASRAGLNTEAFF. Supplemented by reference TRBV25-1 and TRBJ1-1, the full variable domain reads EADIYQTPRYLVIGTGKKITLECSQTMGHDKMYWYQQDPGMELHLIHYSYGVNSTEKGDLSSESTVSRIRTEHFPLTLESARPSHTSQYLCASRAGLNTEAFFGQGTRLTVV.

This chain's CDR3 is CASSYLPGYEQYF. DNA of the CDR3: TGTGCCAGCAGTTACCTACCGGGGTACGAGCAGTACTTC. J is TRBJ2-7 and V is TRBV6-5; the D gene is possibly TRBD2 (5 bases). This CDR3 is built from 13 residues. V lost 2 bases, J lost 4 bases, and 9 bases lay in between. Germline loops: CDR1 MNHEY, CDR2 SVGAGI.

The genes are TRBV18 and TRBJ1-1, with D perhaps TRBD1 (5 bases). From germline, CDR1 is KGHSH and CDR2 LQKENI. V lost 1 base to trimming and J lost 0 bases, with 12 bases between them. This CDR3 has 16 amino acids. CDR3 in amino acids: CASSPRVGTMNTEAFF. For the CDR3, the DNA is TGTGCCAGCTCACCACGAGTCGGGACCATGAACACTGAAGCTTTCTTT.

The rearrangement joins TRBV19 to TRBJ1-4; no firm D call. The germline CDR1 and CDR2 sequences are LNHDA and SQIVND (reference sequence). V gave up 6 bases and J gave up 0 bases, with 11 bases separating them. The CDR3 is made up of 15 amino acids. CDR3 in amino acids: CASRTELTTNEKLFF. The CDR3 nucleotides read TGTGCCAGTAGGACGGAGCTAACAACTAATGAAAAACTGTTTTTT. Based on the CDR3 plus reference TRBV19 and TRBJ1-4, the full variable domain is DGGITQSPKYLFRKEGQNVTLSCEQNLNHDAMYWYRQDPGQGLRLIYYSQIVNDFQKGDIAEGYSVSREKKESFPLTVTSAQKNPTAFYLCASRTELTTNEKLFFGSGTQLSVL.

V gene TRBV11-2 combines with J gene TRBJ2-5; 8 bases map to TRBD2. The CDR3 has 14 amino acids. Losses at the gene ends were 4 bases for V and 2 bases for J; bases not matched to a gene: 3. CDR1 and CDR2 (germline): SGHAT, FQNNGV. The CDR3 nucleotides read TGTGCCAGCAGCTGGACGGGGGGGCAAGAGACCCAGTACTTC. It translates to CASSWTGGQETQYF.

The chain carries TRBV7-9 and TRBJ1-1; D ambiguous. With 5 bases removed from V and 1 base from J, the gap between germline ends came to 11 bases. Germline loops: CDR1 SEHNR, CDR2 FQNEAQ (reference sequence). The CDR3 sequence is 14 residues long. CDR3 loop: CASSPQAPNTEAFF. The CDR3 nucleotides are TGTGCCAGCAGCCCCCAGGCGCCGAACACTGAAGCTTTCTTT.

This chain joins TRBV29-1 and TRBJ1-1, with D perhaps matching TRBD1 (5 bases). Trimming shortened V by 1 base and J by 10 bases, and 10 bases separated the two germline ends. This CDR3 region has 11 residues. Germline lookup yields CDR1 SQVTM and CDR2 ANQGSEA. The CDR3 spells CSVEGGSGAFF. Written as DNA, the CDR3 is TGCAGCGTTGAAGGGGGCTCGGGAGCTTTCTTT.

This clone was detected once. The genes are TRBV6-5 and TRBJ1-2; D is unresolved. This CDR3 has 13 residues. V dropped 2 bases and J dropped 7 bases, with 11 bases sitting between them. Germline values: CDR1 MNHEY, CDR2 SVGAGI. The CDR3 nucleotides are TGTGCCAGCAGTTACGGGTTTTCTACTGGCTACACCTTC. It is translated as CASSYGFSTGYTF.

V is TRBV4-3 and J is TRBJ2-6; D perhaps matches TRBD1 (5 bases). Between the trimmed V and J ends, which lost 4 bases and 0 bases, there was a span of 7 bases. The V gene's germline CDR1 is LGHNA and CDR2 YSLEER. The CDR3 totals 15 residues. The CDR3 sequence: CASSPGHSGANVLTF. In DNA form, the CDR3 reads TGCGCCAGCAGCCCAGGGCACTCTGGGGCCAACGTCCTGACTTTC.

The chain employs TRBV18 and TRBJ1-4; weak D call: TRBD1 (6 bases). CDR3 length equals 17 residues. Germline CDR1 and CDR2: KGHSH and LQKENI. Trimming shortened V by 3 bases and J by 6 bases, and 20 bases separated the two germline ends. CDR3 sequence reads: CASSPMLWDTGDEKLFF. The CDR3 DNA is TGTGCCAGCTCACCGATGCTCTGGGACACCGGGGATGAAAAACTGTTTTTT.

The rearrangement links TRBV4-2 to TRBJ1-3; D is ambiguous. From germline, CDR1 is LGHNA and CDR2 YNFKEQ. The CDR3 runs 14 residues. V shed 1 base and J shed 2 bases, with 6 bases lying between them. The CDR3 DNA sequence: TGTGCCAGCAGCCAAGCGGGTACTGGAAACACCATATATTTT. Its protein is CASSQAGTGNTIYF.

The chain links TRBV19 to TRBJ1-2, with 7 bases identical to TRBD1. Germline assignment: CDR1 LNHDA and CDR2 SQIVND (reference sequence). The CDR3 covers 13 residues. V lost 2 bases, J lost 5 bases, and 2 bases stayed unmatched. CDR3: CASSIRQGYGYTF. Written as DNA, the CDR3 is TGTGCCAGTAGTATACGACAGGGATATGGCTACACCTTC.

The V and J genes are TRBV4-2 and TRBJ2-5, with D maybe TRBD2 (6 bases). Trimming took off 0 bases at V and 0 bases at J, with 14 bases between the two ends. CDR1 and CDR2 (germline): LGHNA, YNFKEQ. The CDR3 length is 17 residues. The CDR3 DNA sequence: TGTGCCAGCAGCCAAGATGGAGGCGGGGCCTACCAAGAGACCCAGTACTTC. Protein: CASSQDGGGAYQETQYF.

The chain couples TRBV5-8 to TRBJ2-3; D is undetermined. Germline V CDR1 and CDR2: SGHTS, YDEGEE. This CDR3 is built from 15 residues. The V end lost 4 bases, the J end lost 0 bases, and 12 bases lay between the germline ends. The CDR3 reads CASSPGMASTDTQYF. The CDR3 DNA sequence: TGTGCCAGCAGCCCAGGCATGGCTAGCACAGATACGCAGTATTTT.

The chain combines TRBV14 with TRBJ2-5; D is unresolved. Trimming cost V 3 bases and J 2 bases, with 4 bases left between them. Germline V gives CDR1 SGHDN, CDR2 FVKESK. This CDR3 is built from 12 residues. CDR3 DNA sequence: TGTGCCAGCAGCCAGCGGCAAGAGACCCAGTACTTC. Its protein product is CASSQRQETQYF.

This clone was seen only a few times. This chain joins TRBV5-1 and TRBJ2-1; the D gene is possibly TRBD1 (6 bases). The length of the CDR3 is 15 residues. Germline-derived CDR1 and CDR2 are SGHRS and YFSETQ. Trimming shortened V by 1 base and J by 2 bases, and 10 bases separated the two germline ends. The CDR3: CASSLTGITYNEQFF. The CDR3 bases are TGCGCCAGCAGCTTGACAGGGATAACCTACAATGAGCAGTTCTTC.

The chain employs TRBV4-3 and TRBJ2-3; D is uncertain. The CDR3 totals 13 residues. With 3 bases removed from V and 1 base from J, the gap between germline ends came to 5 bases. Germline CDR1 and CDR2: LGHNA and YSLEER. The CDR3 DNA sequence: TGCGCCAGCAGCCATCAGGGCACAGATACGCAGTATTTT. Encoded protein: CASSHQGTDTQYF.

The V call is TRBV11-3, the J call TRBJ2-2, with 9 nucleotides matching TRBD2. CDR1 and CDR2 from the germline V gene are SGHNT and YENEEA. The CDR3 runs to 16 residues. The V gene end was trimmed by 5 bases and the J gene end by 7 bases; junction bases not matched to a gene: 11. CDR3 in amino acids: CASSPGRGGRSGELFF. The CDR3 region has the DNA TGTGCCAGCAGCCCCGGGCGGGGGGGCCGTAGCGGGGAGCTGTTTTTT.

This sequence joins TRBV7-2 and TRBJ2-3; D unresolved. Germline-derived CDR1 and CDR2 are SGHTA and FQGNSA. The CDR3 covers 11 residues. Trimming pared 5 bases from V and 6 bases from J, leaving 6 bases between. CDR3 sequence: CASSPFDTQYF. DNA of the CDR3: TGTGCCAGCAGCCCCTTCGATACGCAGTATTTT.

The rearrangement uses TRBV18 and TRBJ2-7; D call uncertain. Trimming stripped 6 bases from V and 5 bases from J, with 11 bases between. The CDR3 contains 12 residues. Germline CDR1 reads KGHSH; CDR2 reads LQKENI. In DNA form, the CDR3 reads TGTGCCAGCTCTGTTCTCGGAGACGAGCAGTACTTC. Translation: CASSVLGDEQYF.